Given below is one T cell receptor beta chain in context. Antigen unknown. The data were taken from a study of T cells after yellow fever vaccination. Study-wide results and caveats: The booster response re-showed most primary clones: 96% CD4, roughly 91% CD8. Though weaker, the secondary response peaked faster, on day 5 versus 15.

TCRdb re-called the 5' RACE reads with MiXCR, one entry per CDR3 protein. The data contain 150,000 to 200,000 distinct CDR3 sequences, 5.5% to 7.5% of them singletons. CDR3 size: 17 residues. Germline V gene sequence: CDR1 SGHTA, CDR2 FQGNSA. The ends were cut back, 4 bases at V and 1 base at J, with 19 bases in the middle. This receptor was taken from a man aged 18-30 years who received the YFV17D yellow fever vaccine. The sample consisted of CD4+ T cells sorted from PBMCs, taken on the day of the first yellow fever vaccination. The V and J genes are TRBV7-2 and TRBJ1-1, with a tentative D call TRBD1 (5 bases). The CDR3 loop reads CASSSRQGLVWNTEAFF. CDR3 DNA: TGTGCCAGCAGCTCCAGGCAGGGATTGGTGTGGAACACTGAAGCTTTCTTT.